This TCR beta chain was sequenced during a study of blood T cells in healthy people across ages. Sample-barcoded 5' priming and a J-beta primer mix drove a second PCR of roughly 7 to 11 cycles. A 12-random-nucleotide template-switch adaptor tagged each cDNA molecule. One entry per CDR3 protein, called by TCRdb with MiXCR from the 5' RACE reads. The profile shows about 970,000 distinct CDR3 sequences, roughly half of them singletons. Germline CDR1 and CDR2: SEHNR and FQNEAQ (reference sequence). The CDR3 extends over 15 amino acids. J gave up 8 bases and V 2 bases, and 9 bases lay outside the gene matches. Donor samples were obtained from healthy Caucasian individuals from Russia, aged 6 to 90.

The genes are TRBV7-9 and TRBJ1-2; 9 nucleotides align to TRBD1. This TCR was sampled from a woman between 55 and 75 years old in good health. Sequences were obtained from blood. Here the CDR3 DNA reads TGTGCCAGCAGCTTACTACCGGGACAGGGTGACGGCTACACCTTC. Translating gives CASSLLPGQGDGYTF.